These 10 T cell receptor beta chains were sequenced from one sample in a study of CD8 T cells in ankylosing spondylitis. TCRdb re-called the 5' RACE reads through MiXCR, storing one row per CDR3 protein. The sample includes about 190,000 distinct CDR3 sequences, 10% to 15% seen only once; the top ten take 9.5% to 11%. Sequencing input: blood, either unsorted or a sorted T cell fraction (not recorded which). These receptors originate from a female donor with ankylosing spondylitis or in good health (not recorded which).

At least ten counts were recorded for this clonotype. This chain connects TRBV5-1 to TRBJ1-3; D remains ambiguous. CDR3 size: 14 residues. V dropped 4 bases and J dropped 3 bases, with 11 bases sitting between them. Germline V gives CDR1 SGHRS, CDR2 YFSETQ. The CDR3 sequence: CASSPGVGGNTIYF. In DNA, the CDR3 is TGCGCCAGCAGCCCGGGAGTAGGTGGAAACACCATATATTTT. Supplemented by reference TRBV5-1 and TRBJ1-3, the full variable domain reads KAGVTQTPRYLIKTRGQQVTLSCSPISGHRSVSWYQQTPGQGLQFLFEYFSETQRNKGNFPGRFSGRQFSNSRSEMNVSTLELGDSALYLCASSPGVGGNTIYFGEGSWLTVV.

CDR3 nucleotide sequence: TGTGCCAGCTCACCACGGGGTGGTGAGGGCTACACCTTC. This gives the protein CASSPRGGEGYTF. The chain is built from TRBV18 and TRBJ1-2; no firm D call. V was trimmed by 1 base and J by 8 bases, leaving 11 bases between them. CDR1 and CDR2 from the germline V gene are KGHSH and LQKENI. This CDR3 is built from 13 residues.

This clonotype was recorded a few times. The chain uses TRBV6-6 and TRBJ1-2, with a possible D match to TRBD1 (5 bases). The V gene's germline CDR1 is MNHNY and CDR2 SVGAGI (reference sequence). This CDR3 spans 14 amino acids. The V gene lost 0 bases and the J gene lost 5 bases, with 10 bases spanning the gap. Here the CDR3 DNA reads TGTGCCAGCAGTTACTCGGGGGTTGAGTATGGCTACACCTTC. Translated, it gives CASSYSGVEYGYTF.

The sample holds many counts of this clonotype. Compared with germline, one end of the junction differs, possibly owing to a read error. This chain links TRBV20-1 with TRBJ2-7; D might be TRBD1 (5 bases). Looked up from germline, CDR1 is DFQATT and CDR2 is SNEGSKA (reference sequence). This CDR3 has 11 amino acids. For the CDR3, the DNA is TGCAGTGCTAGAGACCTACCGACAGTCCGCTTC. Protein sequence: CSARDLPTVRF.

This clonotype has a count of ten or more. The gene calls are TRBV4-3 and TRBJ2-1; 10 nucleotides agree with TRBD2. CDR3 length: 15 amino acids. Germline lookup yields CDR1 LGHNA and CDR2 YSLEER. J lost 10 bases, V lost 1 base, and 7 bases had no gene match. The CDR3 DNA is TGCGCCAGCAGCCAAGGGGCTAGCGGGAGAGGGGAGCAGTTCTTC. This encodes CASSQGASGRGEQFF.

The V gene is TRBV6-6, the J gene TRBJ2-3; 9 nucleotides line up with TRBD2. The CDR3 is made up of 17 amino acids. Germline V lookup: CDR1 MNHNY, CDR2 SVGAGI (reference sequence). V gave up 2 bases and J gave up 2 bases; unmatched junction bases: 8. In nucleotides, the CDR3 is TGTGCCAGCAGTTACGGGACCATAGCGGGAGCCACAGATACGCAGTATTTT. It translates to CASSYGTIAGATDTQYF.

This clonotype was seen a handful of times. V gene TRBV30 combines with J gene TRBJ1-1; possible D gene TRBD1, 6 bases. Trimming removed 3 bases from V and 4 bases from J, with 15 bases in between. The CDR3 loop spans 14 amino acids. Germline assignment: CDR1 GTSNPN and CDR2 SVGIG (reference sequence). The DNA of the CDR3 is TGTGCCTGGAGGGTCCGCAGGGGAGGCACTGAAGCTTTCTTT. This codes for CAWRVRRGGTEAFF. Complete variable domain (other parts from reference TRBV30 and TRBJ1-1): SQTIHQWPATLVQPVGSPLSLECTVEGTSNPNLYWYRQAAGRGLQLLFYSVGIGQISSEVPQNLSASRPQDRQFILSSKKLLLSDSGFYLCAWRVRRGGTEAFFGQGTRLTVV.

This clonotype was seen a few times. This chain connects TRBV5-1 to TRBJ2-5; D perhaps matches TRBD2 (5 bases). In germline, CDR1 is SGHRS, CDR2 YFSETQ. CDR3 size: 14 residues. V was pared by 0 bases and J by 2 bases, with 8 bases between. CDR3 in amino acids: CASSLVGRQETQYF. For the CDR3, the DNA is TGCGCCAGCAGCTTGGTGGGGAGACAAGAGACCCAGTACTTC.

In this sample, this clonotype turned up many times. The chain combines TRBV19 with TRBJ1-2; D call uncertain. V lost 4 bases and J lost 1, with 10 bases in between. The CDR3 length is 14 residues. Germline-derived CDR1 and CDR2 are LNHDA and SQIVND (reference sequence). As DNA, the CDR3 is TGTGCCAGTAGTACAGGCAGAATTAACTATGGCTACACCTTC. Amino acid sequence: CASSTGRINYGYTF.

Ten or more counts support this clonotype. The chain employs TRBV5-1 and TRBJ2-2, with 9 bases that match TRBD2. With V trimmed by 5 bases and J by 2 bases, 13 bases remained unmatched. The germline V gene has CDR1 SGHRS and CDR2 YFSETQ. This CDR3 spans 18 amino acids. CDR3 sequence: CASRNAASGAFNTGELFF. As DNA, the CDR3 is TGCGCCAGCAGAAACGCGGCTAGCGGGGCTTTCAACACCGGGGAGCTGTTTTTT.